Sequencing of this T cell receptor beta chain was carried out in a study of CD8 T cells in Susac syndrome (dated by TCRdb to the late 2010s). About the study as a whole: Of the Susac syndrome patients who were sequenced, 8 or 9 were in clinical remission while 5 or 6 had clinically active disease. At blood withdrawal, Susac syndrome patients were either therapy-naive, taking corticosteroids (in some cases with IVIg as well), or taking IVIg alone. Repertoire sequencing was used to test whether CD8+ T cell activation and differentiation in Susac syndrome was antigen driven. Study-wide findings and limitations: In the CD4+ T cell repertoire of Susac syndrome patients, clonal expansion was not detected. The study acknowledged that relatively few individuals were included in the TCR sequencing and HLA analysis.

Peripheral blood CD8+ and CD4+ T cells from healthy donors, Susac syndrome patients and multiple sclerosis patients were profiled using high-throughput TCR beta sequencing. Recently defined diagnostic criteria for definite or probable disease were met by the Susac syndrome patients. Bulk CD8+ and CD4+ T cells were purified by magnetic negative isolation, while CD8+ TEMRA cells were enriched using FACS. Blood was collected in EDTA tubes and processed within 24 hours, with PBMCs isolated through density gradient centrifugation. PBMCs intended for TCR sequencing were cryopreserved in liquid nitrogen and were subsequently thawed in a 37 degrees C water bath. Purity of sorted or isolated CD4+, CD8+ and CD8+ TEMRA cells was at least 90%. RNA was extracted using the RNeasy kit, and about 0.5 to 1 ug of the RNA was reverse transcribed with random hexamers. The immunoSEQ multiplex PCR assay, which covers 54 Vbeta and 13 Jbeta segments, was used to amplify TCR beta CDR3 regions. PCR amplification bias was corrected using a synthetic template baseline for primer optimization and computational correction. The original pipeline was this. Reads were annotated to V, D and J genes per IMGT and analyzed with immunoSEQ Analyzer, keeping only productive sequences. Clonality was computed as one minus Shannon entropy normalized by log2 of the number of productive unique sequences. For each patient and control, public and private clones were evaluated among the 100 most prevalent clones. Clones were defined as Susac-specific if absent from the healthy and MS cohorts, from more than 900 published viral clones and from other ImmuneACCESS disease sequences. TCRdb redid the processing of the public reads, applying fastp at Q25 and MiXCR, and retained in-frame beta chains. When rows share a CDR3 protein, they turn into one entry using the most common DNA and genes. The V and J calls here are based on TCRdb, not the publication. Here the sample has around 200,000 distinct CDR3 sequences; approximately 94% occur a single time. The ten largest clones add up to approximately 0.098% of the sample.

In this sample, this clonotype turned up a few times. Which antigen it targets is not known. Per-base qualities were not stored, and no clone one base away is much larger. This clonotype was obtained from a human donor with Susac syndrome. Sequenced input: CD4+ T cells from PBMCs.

The sequence in DNA is TGTGCCAGCAGCTTAGGTCTAGATCAGCCCCAGCATTTT. This sequence encodes CASSLGLDQPQHF. The V and J genes are TRBV7-9 and TRBJ1-5, with no reliable assignment of the D segment. CDR1 SEHNR and CDR2 FQNEAQ are derived from the germline V gene (reference sequence). V is pared back by 1 base and J by 5 bases, with 6 bases lying between the germline termini. The CDR3 runs 13 amino acids, cysteine and phenylalanine included. The read is trimmed to its CDR3 DNA, 39 bases read in frame from base 1.